This T cell receptor (beta chain) was sequenced in a study of blood T cell repertoires in COVID-19. Original analysis: Amplification of reference gene primers was used by the study to estimate nucleated cell counts. The repertoire was sequenced with immunoSEQ multiplex PCR; TCRdb's copy has only in-frame clones and lacks some. V and J calls and clone size are as listed in that table; D and trimming were resolved from the DNA. Among 28,000 or so clones listed, roughly 90% were seen once. This CDR3 has 16 residues. V trimming: 4 bases; J trimming: 0 bases; junction bases outside the gene matches: 3. Germline V gives CDR1 MDHEN, CDR2 SYDVKM.

V gene TRBV28 combines with J gene TRBJ2-1; 10 bases fit TRBD2. Material for sequencing was peripheral blood. The clonotype was recovered from a human donor with active COVID-19. The donor label of this sample is uncertain. CDR3 residues: CASSSTSGSSYNEQFF. The DNA for the CDR3 is TGTGCCAGCAGTTCGACTAGCGGGTCCTCCTACAATGAGCAGTTCTTC. Complete variable domain (other parts from reference TRBV28 and TRBJ2-1): DVKVTQSSRYLVKRTGEKVFLECVQDMDHENMFWYRQDPGLGLRLIYFSYDVKMKEKGDIPEGYSVSREKKERFSLILESASTNQTSMYLCASSSTSGSSYNEQFFGPGTRLTVL.